This entry lists 28 T cell receptor beta chains sequenced from one sample in a study of T and B cells in COVID-19 patients. BIOMED2 TRB-A/B primer pools were used in multiplex TRB PCR. TCRdb reanalysed the multiplex PCR reads using MiXCR and keeps one entry per CDR3 protein. The sample consists of about 9,500 distinct CDR3 sequences, under 30% of them appearing once. From blood, about 250-550 ng of genomic DNA served as TRB template. Sequencing used blood. The receptor set was obtained from a human donor who had recovered from COVID-19.

In its sample, this clonotype is medium-sized. V usage is TRBV30 and J usage is TRBJ1-4; 11 bases are shared with TRBD1. This CDR3 is 15 amino acids long. The V gene's germline CDR1 is GTSNPN and CDR2 SVGIG (reference sequence). V lost 6 bases and J lost 8; bases outside the gene matches: 11. Here the CDR3 reads CACRTGGAGGEKLFF. The CDR3 nucleotides read TGTGCCTGCAGGACAGGGGGCGCAGGAGGAGAAAAACTGTTTTTT.

The chain recombines TRBV25-1 with TRBJ2-1, with TRBD1 matching 9 bases. Germline CDR1 and CDR2: MGHDK and SYGVNS. This CDR3 spans 16 amino acids. Unmatched junction bases numbered 8, after V lost 4 bases and J lost 4 bases. The CDR3: CASSGAGTGRYNEQFF. The DNA of the CDR3 is TGTGCCAGCAGTGGGGCTGGGACAGGGCGATACAATGAGCAGTTCTTC.

By share, this clonotype counts as medium-sized. This chain links TRBV6-5 with TRBJ2-1, with 13 bases matching TRBD2. From germline, CDR1 is MNHEY and CDR2 SVGAGI. V gave up 7 bases and J gave up 7 bases; unmatched junction bases: 10. This CDR3 region has 16 residues. CDR3 sequence reads: CASTTLTSGRGNEQFF. The CDR3 coding sequence is TGTGCCAGCACTACCCTTACTAGCGGGAGGGGGAATGAGCAGTTCTTC.

The chain recombines TRBV6-6 with TRBJ2-7, with 8 bases that match TRBD1. The CDR3 is 12 residues long. CDR1 is MNHNY, CDR2 SVGAGI, per germline (reference sequence). J gave up 6 bases and V 2 bases, and 0 bases lay outside the gene matches. CDR3 nucleotide sequence: TGTGCCAGCAGTTACGACAGGGGCGAGCAGTACTTC. Its protein product is CASSYDRGEQYF.

The table lists this clonotype with a count of one. J is TRBJ2-1 and V is TRBV6-4, with D perhaps TRBD1 (8 bases). Germline V gene data show CDR1 as MRHNA and CDR2 as SNTAGT. Trimming stripped 3 bases from V and 9 bases from J, with 18 bases between. The CDR3 length is 15 residues. The DNA of the CDR3 is TGTGCCAGCAGTGAAGCAGGACAGGGACTAAGTGAGCAGTTCTTC. Translated, it gives CASSEAGQGLSEQFF.

This clonotype showed up just a few times. The V gene is TRBV7-9, the J gene TRBJ2-1, with TRBD2 matching 13 bases. This CDR3 spans 17 amino acids. The junction had 6 bases not matched to a gene; V was cut back by 0 bases and J by 7 bases. In germline, CDR1 is SEHNR, CDR2 FQNEAQ (reference sequence). In nucleotides, the CDR3 is TGTGCCAGCAGCTTAGCGGGACTAGCGGGGTTGGGAAATGAGCAGTTCTTC. Encoded protein: CASSLAGLAGLGNEQFF.

This clonotype is medium-sized (0.01 to 0.1%). The V and J genes are TRBV18 and TRBJ2-1; TRBD2 aligns across 11 bases. The CDR3 runs 17 residues. The junction had 13 bases not matched to a gene; V was cut back by 8 bases and J by 4 bases. In germline, CDR1 is KGHSH, CDR2 LQKENI. The CDR3 reads CASLIRASGGPYNEQFF. The CDR3 DNA sequence: TGTGCCAGCCTTATCAGGGCTAGCGGGGGGCCTTACAATGAGCAGTTCTTC. Combining the CDR3 with reference TRBV18 and TRBJ2-1 gives the whole variable domain NAGVMQNPRHLVRRRGQEARLRCSPMKGHSHVYWYRQLPEEGLKFMVYLQKENIIDESGMPKERFSAEFPKEGPSILRIQQVVRGDSAAYFCASLIRASGGPYNEQFFGPGTRLTVL.

The chain uses TRBV29-1 and TRBJ2-5, with TRBD2 matching 11 bases. This CDR3 is built from 15 residues. Trimming at V came to 3 bases and at J to 2 bases, leaving 5 bases not matched to a gene. Per the germline V gene, CDR1 is SQVTM and CDR2 is ANQGSEA. CDR3 in amino acids: CSVDRGTSGQETQYF. The CDR3 nucleotides are TGCAGCGTTGATCGCGGGACTAGCGGACAAGAGACCCAGTACTTC.

As DNA, the CDR3 is TGTGCCTGGAGTGAAGGGGGGCGCGTGGACGAGCAGTACTTC. This codes for CAWSEGGRVDEQYF. This rearrangement joins TRBV30 to TRBJ2-7, with D possibly called TRBD1 or TRBD2 (6 bases each). The CDR3 contains 14 residues. The germline V gene encodes CDR1 GTSNPN and CDR2 SVGIG (reference sequence). V gave up 1 base and J gave up 5 bases, with 15 bases separating them.

This rearrangement joins TRBV5-1 to TRBJ2-2, with TRBD1 as a possible D gene (5 bases). With 4 bases removed from V and 1 base from J, the gap between germline ends came to 11 bases. Germline CDR1 is SGHRS and CDR2 is YFSETQ. This CDR3 is built from 15 residues. In nucleotides, the CDR3 is TGCGCCAGCAGCCGCGAGACAGTGAACACCGGGGAGCTGTTTTTT. Its protein product is CASSRETVNTGELFF.

This clonotype is medium-sized (0.01 to 0.1%) within its sample. The rearrangement uses TRBV12-3 or TRBV12-4 and TRBJ2-7; either TRBD1 or TRBD2 may fit D (5 bases each). CDR3 length: 14 amino acids. V was pared by 3 bases and J by 2 bases, with 11 bases between. The CDR3 region is CASSLSGPTYEQYF. Written as DNA, the CDR3 is TGTGCCAGCAGTTTGTCGGGACCCACCTACGAGCAGTACTTC.

The CDR3 here is CAISGQAGANEKLFF. In DNA form, the CDR3 reads TGTGCCATCAGTGGCCAGGCTGGGGCTAATGAAAAACTGTTTTTT. The chain joins TRBV10-3 to TRBJ1-4; D gene uncertain. V lost 4 bases to trimming and J lost 3 bases, with 12 bases between them. CDR1 and CDR2 from the germline V gene are ENHRY and SYGVKD. This CDR3 has 15 residues.

The chain combines TRBV29-1 with TRBJ1-1, with 7 positions matching TRBD1. From germline, CDR1 is SQVTM and CDR2 ANQGSEA. Losses at the gene ends were 5 bases for V and 4 bases for J; bases not matched to a gene: 7. The CDR3 extends over 13 amino acids. Here the CDR3 reads CSVRTGQVTEAFF. The CDR3 DNA reads as TGCAGCGTTAGAACCGGACAGGTCACTGAAGCTTTCTTT.

CDR3 amino acids: CASSLAGQGSKGEQYF. DNA of the CDR3: TGTGCCAGCAGCTTGGCAGGACAGGGGTCTAAGGGTGAGCAGTACTTC. The gene calls are TRBV5-6 and TRBJ2-7, with 9 bases identical to TRBD1. The germline gives CDR1 SGHDT, CDR2 YYEEEE. This CDR3 is built from 16 residues. The V and J ends lost 0 bases and 7 bases, in that order; junction bases with no gene match: 11.

The chain recombines TRBV28 with TRBJ2-2; no definite D call. Looked up from germline, CDR1 is MDHEN and CDR2 is SYDVKM. The CDR3 covers 15 residues. With 2 bases removed from V and 5 bases from J, the gap between germline ends came to 12 bases. The chain's CDR3 is CASSLGGVKTGELFF. The CDR3 coding sequence is TGTGCCAGCAGTTTAGGTGGGGTAAAGACCGGGGAGCTGTTTTTT.

By proportion, this clonotype is medium-sized (0.01 to 0.1%). This chain joins TRBV19 and TRBJ1-2, with 8 bases identical to TRBD1. The CDR3 contains 12 residues. Germline CDR1 and CDR2: LNHDA and SQIVND (reference sequence). V was clipped by 10 bases and J by 8 bases; unmatched bases: 9. This chain's CDR3 is CATQQGEDGYTF. CDR3 nucleotide sequence: TGTGCCACCCAACAGGGGGAGGACGGCTACACCTTC. The variable domain in full, with the rest retrieved from reference TRBV19 and TRBJ1-2, is DGGITQSPKYLFRKEGQNVTLSCEQNLNHDAMYWYRQDPGQGLRLIYYSQIVNDFQKGDIAEGYSVSREKKESFPLTVTSAQKNPTAFYLCATQQGEDGYTFGSGTRLTVV.

This clonotype rates as medium-sized. An end of the junction does not agree with germline; a read error may underlie this. The V and J genes are TRBV6-5 and TRBJ1-6; TRBD1 agrees at 7 bases. Germline V gene lookup returns CDR1 MNHEY and CDR2 SVGAGI. The CDR3 runs to 13 residues. CDR3: CASSYDTGQSFNF. CDR3 bases: TGTGCCAGCAGTTATGATACGGGACAGTCCTTCAACTTT.

The chain uses TRBV12-3 or TRBV12-4 and TRBJ2-7; possibly TRBD2 for D (5 bases). Trimming left V 3 bases short and J 8 bases short, with 11 bases between. This CDR3 is 12 amino acids long. The CDR3 spells CASSLGVPQQYF. The CDR3 DNA reads TGTGCCAGCAGTTTGGGAGTTCCCCAGCAGTACTTC.

Concerning this clonotype itself: Possible read error: a much larger clone is one base away. The genes are TRBV12-3 or TRBV12-4 and TRBJ2-7, with TRBD1 matching over 8 bases. Trimming at V came to 3 bases and at J to 6 bases, leaving 4 bases not matched to a gene. CDR3 size: 13 residues. The CDR3 protein is CASSLPGGGEQYF. Written as DNA, the CDR3 is TGTGCCAGCAGTTTGCCAGGGGGCGGCGAGCAGTACTTC.

The chain carries TRBV27 and TRBJ2-5, with 14 bases identical to TRBD2. Germline V gene data show CDR1 as MNHEY and CDR2 as SMNVEV (reference sequence). The CDR3 runs 16 residues. Losses at the gene ends were 7 bases for V and 4 bases for J; bases not matched to a gene: 8. The CDR3 is CASKGTSGRCSETQYF. The DNA for the CDR3 is TGTGCCAGCAAAGGGACTAGCGGGAGATGCTCAGAGACCCAGTACTTC.

DNA of the CDR3: TGCAGTGCCAGGGGACAGGGTCGAGGCACCGGGGAGCTGTTTTTT. Translation gives CSARGQGRGTGELFF. The V and J genes are TRBV20-1 and TRBJ2-2, with 9 bases that match TRBD1. With V trimmed by 6 bases and J by 4 bases, 9 bases remained unmatched. The CDR3 runs to 15 residues. Germline V gives CDR1 DFQATT, CDR2 SNEGSKA (reference sequence).

Comment on this clonotype: A much larger clone lies a single base off, so this may be a read error. The chain uses TRBV29-1 and TRBJ1-2; D gene unclear. The CDR3 is made up of 14 amino acids. Deletions cut 3 bases from V and 3 bases from J, with 14 bases between. Germline V CDR1 and CDR2: SQVTM, ANQGSEA. The CDR3 region is CSVDSNSADYGYTF. CDR3 DNA sequence: TGCAGCGTTGATTCTAACAGTGCTGACTATGGCTACACCTTC.

This chain uses TRBV24-1 with TRBJ1-1; no clear D. This CDR3 region has 13 residues. In germline, CDR1 is KGHDR, CDR2 SFDVKD. V was cut by 1 base and J by 1 base, with 3 bases left in between. CDR3 amino acids: CATSDFRNTEAFF. The DNA for the CDR3 is TGTGCCACCAGTGATTTTAGGAACACTGAAGCTTTCTTT.

Sample share makes this clonotype medium-sized. This chain joins TRBV30 and TRBJ2-7, with TRBD2 matching 8 bases. The length of the CDR3 is 12 residues. Germline trimming cut 4 bases from V and 5 bases from J; bases unmatched to any gene: 4. Germline lookup yields CDR1 GTSNPN and CDR2 SVGIG (reference sequence). The CDR3 sequence: CAWTTSGDEQYF. The DNA for the CDR3 is TGTGCCTGGACTACTAGCGGAGACGAGCAGTACTTC.

This clonotype was counted many times. V and J are TRBV18 and TRBJ1-2; D is uncertain. This CDR3 has 13 amino acids. Trimming pared 3 bases from V and 4 bases from J, leaving 9 bases between. The V gene's germline CDR1 is KGHSH and CDR2 LQKENI. The CDR3 DNA follows: TGTGCCAGCTCACCTCTAGACTCCTATGGCTACACCTTC. Encoded protein: CASSPLDSYGYTF.

Remarks on this clonotype: One end of the junction fails to match germline, which may point to a read error. The rearrangement uses TRBV5-3 and TRBJ1-1, with D maybe TRBD1 (5 bases). TRBV5-3 belongs to the ORF category, with a function that is uncertain. This CDR3 is built from 13 residues. The CDR3: CASSSGQNTEAFF. CDR3 coding DNA: TGCGCCAGCAGCTCCGGACAGAACACTGAAGCTTTCTTT.

This clonotype is a singleton in its sample. This sequence may be a read error, since a much larger clone differs from it by one base. The V and J genes are TRBV19 and TRBJ1-1, with a weak D call TRBD1 (5 bases). The germline CDR1 and CDR2 sequences are LNHDA and SQIVND (reference sequence). The CDR3 is made up of 15 amino acids. This CDR3 reads CASRIVGGGVAEAFF. CDR3 DNA: TGTGCCAGTAGAATAGTGGGGGGAGGAGTTGCTGAAGCTTTCTTT.

The chain recombines TRBV6-1 with TRBJ1-6, with a tentative D call TRBD1 (5 bases). CDR1 and CDR2 from the germline V gene are MNHNS and SASEGT. V gave up 2 bases and J gave up 10 bases, with 12 bases separating them. This CDR3 has 14 amino acids. The chain's CDR3 is CASSESGEGSPLHF. The CDR3 region has the DNA TGTGCCAGCAGTGAATCGGGGGAGGGCTCACCCCTCCACTTT.